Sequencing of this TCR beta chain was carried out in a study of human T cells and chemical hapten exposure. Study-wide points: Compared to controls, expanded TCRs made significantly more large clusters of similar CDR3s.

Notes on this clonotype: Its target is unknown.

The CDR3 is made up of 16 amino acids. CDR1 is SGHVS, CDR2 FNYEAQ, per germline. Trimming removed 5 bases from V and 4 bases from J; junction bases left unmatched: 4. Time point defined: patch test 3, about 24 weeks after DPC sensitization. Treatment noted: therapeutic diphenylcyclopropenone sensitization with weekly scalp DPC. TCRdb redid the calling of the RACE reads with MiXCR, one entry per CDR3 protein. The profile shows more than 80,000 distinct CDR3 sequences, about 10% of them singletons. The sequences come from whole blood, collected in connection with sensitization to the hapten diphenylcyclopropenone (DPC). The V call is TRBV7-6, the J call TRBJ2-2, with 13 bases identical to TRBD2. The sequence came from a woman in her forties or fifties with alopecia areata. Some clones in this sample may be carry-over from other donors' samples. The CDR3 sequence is CASSPRTSGGTGELFF. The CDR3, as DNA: TGTGCCAGCAGCCCCCGGACTAGCGGGGGCACCGGGGAGCTGTTTTTT.